The subject of this entry is one T cell receptor (beta chain). This clonotype showed up many times. What this receptor recognizes is not known. Base qualities are missing; no much larger clone stands one base away. The sequencer listed for this sample is Illumina HiSeq 1500. TCRdb ran its own pipeline on the public reads, namely fastp trimming at Q25 and MiXCR clone calling, and kept in-frame beta chains. Each CDR3 protein appears once, grouped with its most common genes and DNA. The sample profile shows about 490,000 distinct CDR3 sequences; around 10% of them were found once. The ten largest clones represent 10% of the sample. This entry comes from a study of T cell repertoires in cytomegalovirus infection (dated by TCRdb to the late 2010s). Looking at the study overall: Donor HLA type was relevant to the analysis, as public TCR beta signatures indicated carriage of CMV infection together with the matching HLA type. Results and caveats for the whole study, not just this receptor: In both this cohort and an independent cohort of more than 350 donors, the cumulative frequency of public TCR beta family members distinguished carriers of CMV infection plus the relevant HLA type. In the ex vivo response, HLA-C-restricted CMV-specific TCR beta clonotypes were dominant, and in two of eight donors the single most frequent clonotype came from this HLA-C-restricted group.

Relative to germline, V is missing 4 bases and J is missing 2 bases, with 5 bases of the junction outside any gene match. Measured from the cysteine to the phenylalanine, the CDR3 is 14 residues long. This entry keeps only the CDR3 DNA: 42 bases, framed from base 1. Via the germline V gene (reference sequence), CDR1 is MNHEY and CDR2 SMNVEV. Input material: PBMCs. The rearranged chain carries TRBV27 and TRBJ2-7, and TRBD2 matches 7 of the central bases. This clonotype originated in a human donor in good health (CMV status not recorded). Some clones in this sample may be carry-over from other donors' samples. CDR3 protein: CASSSGLGTYEQYF. The bases are TGTGCCAGCAGTTCCGGACTAGGTACCTACGAGCAGTACTTC.